The 20 T cell receptor beta chains below all came from one sample that was sequenced in a study of T cells after posttransplantation cyclophosphamide. This table comes from immunoSEQ multiplex PCR, and its TCRdb copy is limited to in-frame clones, with some not included. The data hold roughly 9,200 clones, with 80% to 90% observed a single time. The source material was memory CD4+ T cells sorted from PBMCs. Every receptor here comes from a woman aged 55 to 70 in good health, CMV-negative, and a related stem cell transplant donor.

The chain recombines TRBV10-2 with TRBJ2-3; 11 positions agree with TRBD2. Per the germline V gene, CDR1 is WSHSY and CDR2 is SAAADI. CDR3 size: 15 residues. V dropped 7 bases and J dropped 3; count of bases not matched to a gene: 6. CDR3 amino acids: CASTLLAGGTDTQYF. The CDR3, as DNA: TGCGCCAGCACTCTGCTAGCGGGGGGTACAGATACGCAGTATTTT.

The V gene is TRBV5-1, the J gene TRBJ2-5; 10 nucleotides agree with TRBD1. With V trimmed by 6 bases and J by 4 bases, 9 bases remained unmatched. This CDR3 spans 15 amino acids. CDR1 is SGHRS and CDR2 is YFSETQ in the germline V gene. DNA for the CDR3: TGCGCCAGCACCTCGGGACAGGGGTCCGGAGAGACCCAGTACTTC. This sequence encodes CASTSGQGSGETQYF.

The J gene is TRBJ2-2, the V gene TRBV6-5, with D perhaps TRBD1 (5 bases). Looked up from germline, CDR1 is MNHEY and CDR2 is SVGAGI. This CDR3 is 16 amino acids long. The V gene lost 0 bases and the J gene lost 6 bases, with 14 bases spanning the gap. CDR3 bases: TGTGCCAGCAGTTACTCGGGGCTCGGGTTGCCCGGGGAGCTGTTTTTT. Protein sequence: CASSYSGLGLPGELFF.

The chain links TRBV10-2 to TRBJ2-6; D uncertain. The CDR3 runs to 13 residues. Germline values: CDR1 WSHSY, CDR2 SAAADI. Trimming left V 7 bases short and J 3 bases short, with 7 bases between. CDR3 region: CASIPFGANVLTF. The DNA for the CDR3 is TGCGCCAGCATCCCTTTTGGGGCCAACGTCCTGACTTTC.

Note on this clone: Compared with germline, one end of the junction differs, possibly owing to a read error. Other DNA sequences from this sample encode an identical CDR3 as well. V and J are TRBV11-2 and TRBJ2-1; a possible D gene is TRBD1 (6 bases). The germline gives CDR1 SGHAT, CDR2 FQNNGV. This CDR3 contains 15 residues. The CDR3 coding sequence is TGCGCCAGCAGCTTCTTGACAGGTCCCTACAATGAGCAGTTCTTC. Its translation: CASSFLTGPYNEQFF.

The J gene is TRBJ2-1, the V gene TRBV27, with TRBD1 matching over 8 bases. Germline trimming cut 6 bases from V and 8 bases from J; bases unmatched to any gene: 6. This CDR3 is built from 13 residues. Germline V gives CDR1 MNHEY, CDR2 SMNVEV (reference sequence). The CDR3 sequence is CASRGTGFYEQFF. In nucleotides, the CDR3 is TGTGCCAGCAGGGGGACAGGTTTTTATGAGCAGTTCTTC.

This clone appeared a few times. An end of the junction differs from the germline gene, which may be a read error. The chain recombines TRBV4-1 with TRBJ1-4; the D gene is possibly TRBD1 (6 bases). Germline V gene data show CDR1 as MGHRA and CDR2 as YSYEKL. The CDR3 has 13 amino acids. The CDR3 sequence is CASSPQGNEKLFF. CDR3 nucleotide sequence: TGTGCCAGCAGCCCACAGGGAAATGAAAAACTGTTTTTT.

The sample holds one count of this clone. This chain uses TRBV7-2 with TRBJ1-4; D might be TRBD1 (5 bases). Trimming took off 5 bases at V and 4 bases at J, with 17 bases between the two ends. Looked up from germline, CDR1 is SGHTA and CDR2 is FQGNSA. This CDR3 has 16 amino acids. CDR3 coding DNA: TGTGCCAGCAGCAACCCCGCAGGGAGGGGTAATGAAAAACTGTTTTTT. Translated: CASSNPAGRGNEKLFF.

The V and J genes are TRBV5-6 and TRBJ1-5; TRBD1 is a possible D gene (6 bases). In germline, CDR1 is SGHDT, CDR2 YYEEEE. The CDR3 is made up of 18 amino acids. Trimming took 4 bases from V and 2 from J, leaving 22 bases between them. DNA of the CDR3: TGTGCCAGCAGCCCCGCCGGGGCAGGGGTAATGGGCAATCAGCCCCAGCATTTT. It yields the protein CASSPAGAGVMGNQPQHF.

V is TRBV2 and J is TRBJ2-7; 7 nucleotides match TRBD2. V dropped 6 bases and J dropped 5; count of bases not matched to a gene: 13. CDR3 length: 15 amino acids. Germline values: CDR1 SNHLY, CDR2 FYNNEI. CDR3 residues: CASRQTSGKANEQYF. The CDR3 bases are TGTGCCAGCAGACAAACGAGCGGGAAGGCGAACGAGCAGTACTTC.

This clone was recorded once. The V call is TRBV5-4, the J call TRBJ1-2; 7 bases agree with TRBD1. The CDR3 runs 15 residues. Losses at the gene ends were 4 bases for V and 2 bases for J; bases not matched to a gene: 8. Germline assignment: CDR1 SGHNT and CDR2 YYREEE (reference sequence). Here the CDR3 DNA reads TGTGCCAGCAGCCCCTCGACCAGGGGGAACTATGGCTACACCTTC. Translation: CASSPSTRGNYGYTF.

The V and J genes are TRBV11-2 and TRBJ2-1, with D possibly matching TRBD2 (7 bases). In germline, CDR1 is SGHAT, CDR2 FQNNGV. CDR3 length: 13 residues. Between the trimmed V and J ends, which lost 7 bases and 10 bases, there was a span of 17 bases. The CDR3 DNA follows: TGTGCCAGCACCGGTGCGGGGGCGTGGGAGCAGTTCTTC. It codes for CASTGAGAWEQFF. Looking up the rest from reference TRBV11-2 and TRBJ2-1 gives the full variable domain: EAGVAQSPRYKIIEKRQSVAFWCNPISGHATLYWYQQILGQGPKLLIQFQNNGVVDDSQLPKDRFSAERLKGVDSTLKIQPAKLEDSAVYLCASTGAGAWEQFFGPGTRLTVL.

The chain combines TRBV14 with TRBJ2-3; D might be TRBD2 (5 bases). V dropped 1 base and J dropped 6 bases, with 8 bases sitting between them. The length of the CDR3 is 13 residues. Per germline, CDR1 SGHDN and CDR2 FVKESK. The CDR3 coding sequence is TGTGCCAGCAGCCAAGGGAGGCGGGATACGCAGTATTTT. Translating it yields CASSQGRRDTQYF.

The gene calls are TRBV7-8 and TRBJ1-1; weak D call: TRBD1 (6 bases). CDR3 length: 16 residues. Germline V gene lookup returns CDR1 SGHVS and CDR2 FQNEAQ. V lost 5 bases and J 0 bases, leaving 16 bases between the germline ends. The CDR3 loop reads CASSLRDTNMNTEAFF. The CDR3 coding sequence is TGTGCCAGCAGCCTCCGGGACACCAACATGAACACTGAAGCTTTCTTT.

The gene calls are TRBV7-2 and TRBJ1-5; D perhaps matches TRBD1 (5 bases). The CDR3 is made up of 15 amino acids. Per the germline V gene, CDR1 is SGHTA and CDR2 is FQGNSA. The ends were cut back, 4 bases at V and 6 bases at J, with 16 bases in the middle. The CDR3 DNA reads as TGTGCCAGCAGCTCCCGGGCGGGGGGAGGTCAGCCCCAGCATTTT. Translation gives CASSSRAGGGQPQHF.

The chain is built from TRBV5-1 and TRBJ2-2, with TRBD1 matching 9 bases. After removal of 3 bases from V and 6 bases from J, the junction contained 6 bases not matched to a gene. Looked up from germline, CDR1 is SGHRS and CDR2 is YFSETQ. The CDR3 extends over 15 amino acids. The CDR3 DNA is TGCGCCAGCAGCTACCGGGACAGGGCTTCCGGGGAGCTGTTTTTT. It encodes CASSYRDRASGELFF.

V usage is TRBV13 and J usage is TRBJ1-1; the D gene is possibly TRBD1 (5 bases). This CDR3 region has 12 residues. The V gene's germline CDR1 is PRHDT and CDR2 FYEKMQ (reference sequence). Trimming pared 5 bases from V and 6 bases from J, leaving 10 bases between. The CDR3 DNA reads as TGTGCCAGCAGCCAGCGACAGTCTGAAGCTTTCTTT. Its protein product is CASSQRQSEAFF.

The sample holds one count of this clone. The V gene is TRBV4-3, the J gene TRBJ1-6; D ambiguous. This CDR3 has 16 amino acids. The germline gives CDR1 LGHNA, CDR2 YSLEER. Trimming shortened V by 0 bases and J by 9 bases, and 15 bases separated the two germline ends. For the CDR3, the DNA is TGCGCCAGCAGCCAAGATCTGGCAGGATACCTTTCACCCCTCCACTTT. Amino acids: CASSQDLAGYLSPLHF.

The rearrangement joins TRBV5-1 to TRBJ2-3; tentative D call: TRBD1 (6 bases). From germline, CDR1 is SGHRS and CDR2 YFSETQ. Trimming left V 4 bases short and J 1 base short, with 10 bases between. The CDR3 extends over 14 amino acids. CDR3 coding DNA: TGCGCCAGCAGCCTCCGACAGGGCACAGATACGCAGTATTTT. Its translation is CASSLRQGTDTQYF.

This chain connects TRBV4-2 to TRBJ2-7, with D possibly TRBD1 on 10 matching bases. The CDR3 sequence is 15 residues long. Per germline, CDR1 LGHNA and CDR2 YNFKEQ. The germline V and J ends were trimmed by 6 bases and 5 bases, with 20 bases remaining between them. In nucleotides, the CDR3 is TGTGCCAGCAGGCGGGGGGGGACAGGGGACCACGAGCAGTACTTC. Amino acid sequence: CASRRGGTGDHEQYF.